A selection of T cell receptor beta chains follows, all from one sample in a study of cytomegalovirus exposure and HLA in healthy donors. Profiled with immunoSEQ multiplex PCR; TCRdb holds only in-frame clones, not every one. The sample carries almost 200,000 clones, about 81% recorded once. Sequenced material: PBMCs. The origin of the receptors is a woman aged 25 to 39 in good health and CMV-seronegative. Both conserved end residues are part of each CDR3. D genes are given only for firm matches. Size tells how often a clone was seen (once, few, many) or the class of an expanded clone, and some rows leave it out.

j_call,clone_size,v_call,d_call,cdr3_nt,cdr3_aa
TRBJ2-1,-,TRBV5-1,TRBD2,TGCGCCAGCAGCCTGATAGCGGGGGAGGTTTACAATGAGCAGTTCTTC,CASSLIAGEVYNEQFF
TRBJ1-1,-,TRBV9,-,TGTGCCAGCAGCGTTAGCAGAGCCCCCACTGAAGCTTTCTTT,CASSVSRAPTEAFF
TRBJ1-1,-,TRBV6-1,TRBD1,TGTGCCAGCAGTCGATACAGGGGTGGGACTGAAGCTTTCTTT,CASSRYRGGTEAFF
TRBJ1-1,-,TRBV29-1,-,TGCAGCGTTGCGACTCACCACGAAGCTTTCTTT,CSVATHHEAFF
TRBJ1-3,-,TRBV28,TRBD1,TGTGCCAGCAGTCCACAGGGGACTGGAAACACCATATATTTT,CASSPQGTGNTIYF
TRBJ1-1,-,TRBV15,-,TGTGCCACCAGCAGAGTCAGGGATGACACTGAAGCTTTCTTT,CATSRVRDDTEAFF
TRBJ1-2,-,TRBV5-4,TRBD1,TGTGCCAGCAGCCCACCGACAGGACAGGCAACCTTGGGCTACACCTTC,CASSPPTGQATLGYTF
TRBJ1-1,-,TRBV5-4,TRBD1,TGTGCCAGCACACCCAGGACAGGGTTGAACACTGAAGCTTTCTTT,CASTPRTGLNTEAFF
TRBJ2-7,-,TRBV11-3,-,TGTGCCAGCAGCTTAGTCAGAACCAAAGCCTACGAGCAGTACTTC,CASSLVRTKAYEQYF
TRBJ1-1,-,TRBV2,-,TGTGCCAGCAGTGAAGGGGTCACAGGGATTCGAGCTTTCTTT,CASSEGVTGIRAFF
TRBJ2-7,-,TRBV30,TRBD2,TGTGCCTGGAGCTCTGGGACTAGCGGGATCGACGAGCAGTACTTC,CAWSSGTSGIDEQYF
TRBJ2-3,once,TRBV27,-,TGTGCCAGCAGTCGCCTAGGGACTTACTCCTCGAGCACAGATACGCAGTATTTT,CASSRLGTYSSSTDTQYF
TRBJ1-5,-,TRBV5-1,TRBD1,TGCGCCAGCAGCTACACAGGGGAAGGCAATCAGCCCCAGCATTTT,CASSYTGEGNQPQHF
TRBJ2-1,-,TRBV15,-,TGTGCCACCAGCAGAGATGTCCCGGGAAGCTCCTACAATGAGCAGTTCTTC,CATSRDVPGSSYNEQFF
TRBJ2-1,-,TRBV10-2,TRBD2,TGCGCCAGCAGTCGAGCGGGGCCCCGAGGGAATGAGCAGTTCTTC,CASSRAGPRGNEQFF
TRBJ2-1,-,TRBV18,TRBD2,TGTGCCAGCTCACCAGGACTAGCGGGGGGGGATGAGCAGTTCTTC,CASSPGLAGGDEQFF
TRBJ2-7,-,TRBV4-2,-,TGTGCCAGCAGCCCCGACTCCAGCTTCTCCTACGAGCAGTACTTC,CASSPDSSFSYEQYF
TRBJ2-3,-,TRBV7-8,-,TGTGCCAGCAGCCCAGCGGCCGATACGCAGTATTTT,CASSPAADTQYF
TRBJ2-7,once,TRBV19,TRBD2,TGTGCCAGTAGCCAGATAGAAGCGGGGCCCCCCTACGAGCAGTACTTC,CASSQIEAGPPYEQYF
TRBJ2-5,-,TRBV4-1,TRBD2,TGCGCCAGCAGCCCTTACGGGACTAGCGGGGGTTCCCAAGAGACCCAGTACTTC,CASSPYGTSGGSQETQYF
TRBJ2-1,-,TRBV5-6,TRBD2,TGTGCCAGCAGCTCCTACGGGACTAGCGGGGCCAATGAGCAGTTCTTC,CASSSYGTSGANEQFF
TRBJ1-1,-,TRBV15,TRBD1,TGTGCCACCAGCGGACAGGGGTTGAACACTGAAGCTTTCTTT,CATSGQGLNTEAFF
TRBJ1-2,-,TRBV19,TRBD1,TGTGCCAGTAGCGAAACAGGGGCAGGAGGCTATGGCTACACCTTC,CASSETGAGGYGYTF
TRBJ1-5,-,TRBV4-1,-,TGCGCCAGCAGCCACACGGGCAATCAGCCCCAGCATTTT,CASSHTGNQPQHF
TRBJ1-4,-,TRBV2,-,TGTGCCAGCCCTTCCGGGGGGGCGCGGGAAAAACTGTTTTTT,CASPSGGAREKLFF
TRBJ1-1,-,TRBV19,-,TGTGCCAGTAGTACCGATATCAGGGTTAAGGCTGAAGCTTTCTTT,CASSTDIRVKAEAFF
TRBJ2-1,-,TRBV9,TRBD2,TGTGCCAGCAGCGTAGTGGCCAGCGGGGTCGCTGAGCAGTTCTTC,CASSVVASGVAEQFF
TRBJ2-3,-,TRBV10-1,-,TGCGCCAGCAGTCTGGGAGGGGGTACGCAGTATTTT,CASSLGGGTQYF
TRBJ2-5,once,TRBV4-1,TRBD1,TGCGCCAGCAGCCAAGTAGACAGGGGAGGAGAGACCCAGTACTTC,CASSQVDRGGETQYF
TRBJ2-5,-,TRBV27,TRBD2,TGTGCCAGCCGCCGTTTACTGGCGGGAGCCCGGGAGACCCAGTACTTC,CASRRLLAGARETQYF
TRBJ2-7,-,TRBV5-1,-,TGCGCCAGCAGCTTCGCCGGGACGGGAGCCTACGAGCAGTACTTC,CASSFAGTGAYEQYF
TRBJ2-7,-,TRBV9,TRBD2,TGTGCCAGCAGCGTGACTAGCGCTGGCGAGCAGTACTTC,CASSVTSAGEQYF
TRBJ2-5,-,TRBV6-1,-,TGTGCCAGCAGTGTAGGGGAGGTAGAGACCCAGTACTTC,CASSVGEVETQYF
TRBJ2-1,-,TRBV2,TRBD1,TGTGCCAGCAGTGAGACAGGGGTAATCTACAATGAGCAGTTCTTC,CASSETGVIYNEQFF
TRBJ1-2,-,TRBV19,-,TGTGCCAGTACCCCTTCGGAGGGATTGGACTACACCTTC,CASTPSEGLDYTF
TRBJ1-3,-,TRBV5-1,TRBD1,TGCGCCAGCAGCTCCGGACAGGTCGTGGGAAACACCATATATTTT,CASSSGQVVGNTIYF
TRBJ2-2,-,TRBV7-7,TRBD1,TGTGCCAGCAGCGGACAGGGGCTTAACACCGGGGAGCTGTTTTTT,CASSGQGLNTGELFF
TRBJ2-7,-,TRBV4-1,-,TGCGCCAGCAGCCTCCTCCTGTGGGGGCCCTACGAGCAGTACTTC,CASSLLLWGPYEQYF
TRBJ1-5,-,TRBV6-1,-,TGTGCCAGCAGTGTTCCTACAGGACGGATTAGCAATCAGCCCCAGCATTTT,CASSVPTGRISNQPQHF
TRBJ1-5,-,TRBV7-9,TRBD1,TGTGCCAGCAGCTTCTCAGGGGGCCCCAATCAGCCCCAGCATTTT,CASSFSGGPNQPQHF
TRBJ1-3,-,TRBV30,TRBD1,TGTGCCTGGAGTACGACAGGGGCTAACTCTGGAAACACCATATATTTT,CAWSTTGANSGNTIYF